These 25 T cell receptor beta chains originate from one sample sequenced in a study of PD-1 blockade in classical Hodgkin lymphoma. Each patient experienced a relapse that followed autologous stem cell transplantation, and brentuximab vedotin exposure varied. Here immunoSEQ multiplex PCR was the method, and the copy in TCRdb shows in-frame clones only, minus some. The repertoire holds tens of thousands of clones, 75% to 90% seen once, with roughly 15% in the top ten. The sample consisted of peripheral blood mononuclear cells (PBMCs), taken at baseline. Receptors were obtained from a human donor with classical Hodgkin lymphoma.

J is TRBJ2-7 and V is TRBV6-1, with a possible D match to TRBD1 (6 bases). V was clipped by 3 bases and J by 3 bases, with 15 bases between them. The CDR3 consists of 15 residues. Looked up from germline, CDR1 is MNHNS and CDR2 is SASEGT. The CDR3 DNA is TGTGCCAGCAGTGATTTAGGGGGTACATACTACGAGCAGTACTTC. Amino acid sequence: CASSDLGGTYYEQYF.

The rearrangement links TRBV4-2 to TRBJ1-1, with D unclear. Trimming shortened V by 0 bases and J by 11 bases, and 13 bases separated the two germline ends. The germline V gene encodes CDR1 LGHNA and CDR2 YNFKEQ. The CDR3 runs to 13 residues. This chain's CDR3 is CASSQERAWSAFF. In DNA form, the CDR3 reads TGTGCCAGCAGCCAAGAGCGCGCCTGGAGTGCTTTCTTT.

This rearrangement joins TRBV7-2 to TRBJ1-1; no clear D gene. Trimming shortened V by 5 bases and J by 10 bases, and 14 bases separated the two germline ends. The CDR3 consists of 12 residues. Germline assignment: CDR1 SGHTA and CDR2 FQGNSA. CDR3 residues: CASSTPGKAAFF. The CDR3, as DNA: TGTGCCAGCAGCACCCCCGGGAAAGCAGCTTTCTTT.

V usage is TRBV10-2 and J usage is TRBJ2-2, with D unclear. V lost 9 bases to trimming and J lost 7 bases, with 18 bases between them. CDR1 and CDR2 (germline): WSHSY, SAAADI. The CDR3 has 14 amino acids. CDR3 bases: TGCGCCAGTTCATCGCCCGGTTGGGGCGGGGAGCTGTTTTTT. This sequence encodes CASSSPGWGGELFF.

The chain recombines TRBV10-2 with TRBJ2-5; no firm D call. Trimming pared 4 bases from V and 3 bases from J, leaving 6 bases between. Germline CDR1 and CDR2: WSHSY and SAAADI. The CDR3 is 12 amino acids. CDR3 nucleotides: TGCGCCAGCAGTGGGACGGAAGAGACCCAGTACTTC. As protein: CASSGTEETQYF.

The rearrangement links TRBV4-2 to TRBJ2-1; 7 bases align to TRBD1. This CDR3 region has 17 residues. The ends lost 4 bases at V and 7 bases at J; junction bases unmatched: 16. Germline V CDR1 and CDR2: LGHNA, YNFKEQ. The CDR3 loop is CASSPDREGVLLNEQFF. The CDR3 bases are TGTGCCAGCAGCCCAGACAGGGAAGGGGTACTGCTGAATGAGCAGTTCTTC.

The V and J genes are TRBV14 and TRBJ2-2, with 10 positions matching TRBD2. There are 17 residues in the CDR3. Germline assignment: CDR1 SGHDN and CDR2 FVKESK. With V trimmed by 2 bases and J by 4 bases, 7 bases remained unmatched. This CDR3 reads CASSQLAGVLGTGELFF. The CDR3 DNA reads TGTGCCAGCAGCCAACTAGCGGGGGTGCTTGGCACCGGGGAGCTGTTTTTT.

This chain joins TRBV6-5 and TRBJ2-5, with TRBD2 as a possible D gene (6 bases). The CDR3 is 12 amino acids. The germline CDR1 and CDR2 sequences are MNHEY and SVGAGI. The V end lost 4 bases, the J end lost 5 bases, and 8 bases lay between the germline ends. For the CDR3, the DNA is TGTGCCAGCAGTTCAGGGAGGGAGACCCAGTACTTC. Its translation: CASSSGRETQYF.

CDR3 nucleotide sequence: TGTGCCAGCAGCCCGAAGGGGGTAGGGCATGGCTACACCTTC. Translated: CASSPKGVGHGYTF. The rearrangement links TRBV5-4 to TRBJ1-2; tentative D call: TRBD1 (6 bases). Germline V lookup: CDR1 SGHNT, CDR2 YYREEE (reference sequence). Trimming shortened V by 4 bases and J by 6 bases, and 16 bases separated the two germline ends. The CDR3 is 14 residues long.

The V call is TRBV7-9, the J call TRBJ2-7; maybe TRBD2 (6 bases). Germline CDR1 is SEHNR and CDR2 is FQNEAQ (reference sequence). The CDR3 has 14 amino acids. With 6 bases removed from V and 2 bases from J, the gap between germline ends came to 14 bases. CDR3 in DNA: TGTGCCAGCAGACCCCTGGAGGGCACCTACGAGCAGTACTTC. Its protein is CASRPLEGTYEQYF.

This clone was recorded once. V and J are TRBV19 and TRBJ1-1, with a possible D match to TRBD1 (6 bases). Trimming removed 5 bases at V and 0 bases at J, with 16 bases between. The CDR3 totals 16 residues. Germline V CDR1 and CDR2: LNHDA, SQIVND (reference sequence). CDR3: CASSDTGRWMNTEAFF. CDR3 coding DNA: TGTGCCAGTAGTGATACAGGGAGATGGATGAACACTGAAGCTTTCTTT.

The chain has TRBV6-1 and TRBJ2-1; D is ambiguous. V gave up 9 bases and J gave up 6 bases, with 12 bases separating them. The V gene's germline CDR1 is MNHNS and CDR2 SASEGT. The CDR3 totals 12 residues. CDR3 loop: CASDWPGNEQFF. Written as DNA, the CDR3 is TGTGCCAGTGACTGGCCCGGCAATGAGCAGTTCTTC.

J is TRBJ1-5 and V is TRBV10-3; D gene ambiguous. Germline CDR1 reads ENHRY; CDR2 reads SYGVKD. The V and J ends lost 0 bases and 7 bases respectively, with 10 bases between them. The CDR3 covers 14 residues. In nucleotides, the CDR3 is TGTGCCATCAGTGAGTCGGTGAGGAACCAGCCCCAGCATTTT. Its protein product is CAISESVRNQPQHF.

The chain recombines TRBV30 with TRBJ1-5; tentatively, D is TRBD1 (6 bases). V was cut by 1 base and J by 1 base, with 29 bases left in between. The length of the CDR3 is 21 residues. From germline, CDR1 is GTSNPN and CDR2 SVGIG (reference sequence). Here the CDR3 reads CAWSETKPGTIVGGSNQPQHF. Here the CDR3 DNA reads TGTGCCTGGAGTGAGACAAAACCCGGGACTATCGTCGGGGGCAGCAATCAGCCCCAGCATTTT.

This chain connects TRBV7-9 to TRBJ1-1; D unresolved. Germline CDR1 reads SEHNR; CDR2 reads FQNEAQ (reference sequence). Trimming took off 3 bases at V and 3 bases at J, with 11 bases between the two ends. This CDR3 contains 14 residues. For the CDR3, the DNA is TGTGCCAGCAGCTTCGGGGTTTACGACACTGAAGCTTTCTTT. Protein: CASSFGVYDTEAFF.

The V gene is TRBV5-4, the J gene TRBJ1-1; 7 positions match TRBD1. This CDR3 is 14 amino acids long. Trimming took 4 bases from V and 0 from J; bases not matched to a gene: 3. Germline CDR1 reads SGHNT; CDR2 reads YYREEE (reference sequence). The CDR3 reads CASSGTVMNTEAFF. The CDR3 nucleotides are TGTGCCAGCAGCGGGACAGTCATGAACACTGAAGCTTTCTTT.

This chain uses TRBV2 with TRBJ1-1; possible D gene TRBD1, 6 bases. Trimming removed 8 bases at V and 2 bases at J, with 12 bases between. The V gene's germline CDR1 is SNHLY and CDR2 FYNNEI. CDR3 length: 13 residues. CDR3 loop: CASRSQGNTEAFF. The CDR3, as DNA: TGTGCCAGCCGTTCACAGGGTAACACTGAAGCTTTCTTT.

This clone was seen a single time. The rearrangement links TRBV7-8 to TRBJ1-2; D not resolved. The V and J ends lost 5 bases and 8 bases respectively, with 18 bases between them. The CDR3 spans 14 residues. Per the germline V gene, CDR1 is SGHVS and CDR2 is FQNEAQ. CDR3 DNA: TGTGCCAGCAGCACGGGGAGGATGCCTGGGGGCTACACCTTC. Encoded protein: CASSTGRMPGGYTF.

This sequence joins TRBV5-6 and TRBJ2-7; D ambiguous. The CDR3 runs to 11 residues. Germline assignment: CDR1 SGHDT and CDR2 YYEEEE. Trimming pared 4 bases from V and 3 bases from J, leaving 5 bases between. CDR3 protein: CASSLNYEQYF. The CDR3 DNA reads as TGTGCCAGCAGCCTCAACTACGAGCAGTACTTC.

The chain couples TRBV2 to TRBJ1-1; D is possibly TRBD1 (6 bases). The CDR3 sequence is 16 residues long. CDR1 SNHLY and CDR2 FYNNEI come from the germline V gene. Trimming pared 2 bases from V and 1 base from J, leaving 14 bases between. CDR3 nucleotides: TGTGCCAGCAGTGAAACTCCGGCACAGGGGAACACTGAAGCTTTCTTT. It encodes CASSETPAQGNTEAFF. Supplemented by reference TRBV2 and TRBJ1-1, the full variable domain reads EPEVTQTPSHQVTQMGQEVILRCVPISNHLYFYWYRQILGQKVEFLVSFYNNEISEKSEIFDDQFSVERPDGSNFTLKIRSTKLEDSAMYFCASSETPAQGNTEAFFGQGTRLTVV.

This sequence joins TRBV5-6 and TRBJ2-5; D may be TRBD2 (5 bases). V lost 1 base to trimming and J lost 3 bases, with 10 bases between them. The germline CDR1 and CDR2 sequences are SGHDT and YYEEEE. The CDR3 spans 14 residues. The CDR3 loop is CASSLREGKETQYF. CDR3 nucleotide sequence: TGTGCCAGCAGCTTGCGGGAAGGGAAAGAGACCCAGTACTTC.

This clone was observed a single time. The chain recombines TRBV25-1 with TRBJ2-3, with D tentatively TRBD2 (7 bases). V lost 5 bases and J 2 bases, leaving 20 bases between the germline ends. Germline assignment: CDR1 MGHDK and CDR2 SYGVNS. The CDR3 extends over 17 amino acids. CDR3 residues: CASSKPWGGSVTDTQYF. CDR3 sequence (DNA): TGTGCCAGCAGTAAACCCTGGGGGGGCTCTGTCACAGATACGCAGTATTTT.

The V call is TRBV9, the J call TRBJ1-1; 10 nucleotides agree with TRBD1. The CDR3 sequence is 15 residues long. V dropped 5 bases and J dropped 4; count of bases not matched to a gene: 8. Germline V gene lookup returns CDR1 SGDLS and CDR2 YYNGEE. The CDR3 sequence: CASSRIRDRGTEAFF. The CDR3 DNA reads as TGTGCCAGCAGTCGAATCCGGGACAGGGGCACTGAAGCTTTCTTT.

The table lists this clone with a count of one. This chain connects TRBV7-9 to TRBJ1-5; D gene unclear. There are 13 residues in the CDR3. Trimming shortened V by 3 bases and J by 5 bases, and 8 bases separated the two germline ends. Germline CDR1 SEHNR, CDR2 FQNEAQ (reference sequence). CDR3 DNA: TGTGCCAGCAGCTTGATCGAGGATCAGCCCCAGCATTTT. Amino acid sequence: CASSLIEDQPQHF. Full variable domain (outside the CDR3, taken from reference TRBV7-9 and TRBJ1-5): DTGVSQNPRHKITKRGQNVTFRCDPISEHNRLYWYRQTLGQGPEFLTYFQNEAQLEKSRLLSDRFSAERPKGSFSTLEIQRTEQGDSAMYLCASSLIEDQPQHFGDGTRLSIL.

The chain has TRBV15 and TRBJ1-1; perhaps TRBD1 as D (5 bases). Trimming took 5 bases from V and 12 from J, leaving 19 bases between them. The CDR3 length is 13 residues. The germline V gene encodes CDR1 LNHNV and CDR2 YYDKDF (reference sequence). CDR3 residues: CATSPRGAHGPFF. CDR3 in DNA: TGTGCCACCAGCCCCCGAGGGGCCCACGGACCTTTCTTT.